The present T cell receptor beta chain was sequenced within a study of beta chain features in type 1 diabetes (dated by TCRdb to about 2018). In the study overall: Patients and healthy donors did not differ in mean age, gender distribution, total cell number or subset yield. Across all samples, about 110 million sorted cells were examined, and cell number per subset correlated strongly with RNA yield. The study compared the TCRB repertoires of sorted circulating CD4+ T cell subsets in recently diagnosed type 1 diabetes patients with those in matched healthy donors. Whereas all 28 donors provided naive and central memory subsets, regulatory and stem cell-like memory subsets were isolated from just 8 patients and about eight healthy donors. What the authors observed across the whole study: Patients with type 1 diabetes made fewer insertions and deleted more nucleotides at VDJ recombination sites, implying thymic rearrangement abnormalities. Shorter templates might have been favored by PCR, but patient and control samples were amplified and corrected together, so both groups would have been affected equally by any skew. Because cDNA was sequenced instead of genomic DNA, highly expressing activated cells could be over-represented, though the groups showed no difference in activation or CD3 levels. Naive, central memory and regulatory TCRB repertoires appeared more similar among patients than among healthy donors. A moderate but significant shortening of TCRB CDR3 length was observed in type 1 diabetes patients in all four CD4+ subsets. Because small numbers of individuals were included in the HLA sub-analyses, any influence of HLA type on TCRB rearrangement was left unresolved.

This clone was detected a few times. This clone's antigen is unknown. Base qualities are missing; no much larger clone stands one base away. The junction carries 4 bases between V and J, which are trimmed by 4 bases and 3 bases respectively. Including cysteine and phenylalanine, the CDR3 has 11 amino acids. Only the CDR3 DNA stays, 33 bases, in frame from base 1. Taken from the germline V gene (reference sequence), the CDR1 and CDR2 loops are SGHAT and FQDESV. All of the isolated RNA was reverse transcribed with the High Capacity cDNA Reverse Transcription Kit, so expressed TCRB transcripts were sequenced. Deep immunoSEQ sequencing was applied to naive, central memory and regulatory T cell samples, giving an average of about 3.57 million total reads per sample. After sorted cells were lysed in RLT buffer, RNA was extracted with DNase-treated RNeasy Micro or Mini kits, with the choice depending on cell number. To prevent cross-contamination, every cell subset was processed on its own, while patient and healthy donor samples were processed together. The immunoSEQ multiplex PCR was used to amplify TCRB sequences from cDNA, generating 87-bp fragments that spanned the CDR3 region. Sequencing of the amplicons was performed on the Illumina HiSeq platform. The authors' analysis ran thus. PCR bias was computationally corrected using synthetic template baselines, reads within Hamming distance 2 were collapsed, and singletons that could not be merged were discarded. Reads were aligned to IMGT to assign V, D and J genes, CDR3 length, and insertions or deletions at six rearrangement sites. Within each subset, clonotype counts were normalized to sorted cell number, after which true diversity and Gini coefficients were computed with the tcR R package. Repertoire sharing was quantified using the overlap coefficient calculated on TCRB nucleotide sequences. TCRdb limited this immuneACCESS table to in-frame rearrangements with V and J called. A share of clones is missing; checked studies link under half to unresolved V genes, and the rest is unexplained. The V and J calls and clone size were taken over from that table, and D and trimming were inferred from the DNA. This sample comprises 160,000 or so clones, roughly 9% of them detected only once. Together, the top ten hold roughly 0.7% of the sample.

From each donor, a single peripheral blood sample of about 110 mL on average was drawn into heparinised tubes. A BD FACSAria II was used to sort naive, central memory, regulatory and stem cell-like memory CD4+ T cells with a panel that included CD45RO, CCR7, CD25, CD127, CD95 and CD27. Every sorted population had a purity above 95%. PBMCs were isolated immediately by Lymphoprep density gradient centrifugation and stained directly without culture. To minimize batch effects, samples were stained and sorted in pairs, one healthy donor with one patient per experiment. Sample: central memory CD4+ T cells from blood. The sequence was obtained from a woman aged 25 to 39 with type 1 diabetes. The chain links TRBV11-1 with TRBJ2-7; the D segment cannot be called with confidence. The DNA sequence reads TGTGCCAGCAGCTATCACTACGAGCAGTACTTC. Translation gives CASSYHYEQYF.